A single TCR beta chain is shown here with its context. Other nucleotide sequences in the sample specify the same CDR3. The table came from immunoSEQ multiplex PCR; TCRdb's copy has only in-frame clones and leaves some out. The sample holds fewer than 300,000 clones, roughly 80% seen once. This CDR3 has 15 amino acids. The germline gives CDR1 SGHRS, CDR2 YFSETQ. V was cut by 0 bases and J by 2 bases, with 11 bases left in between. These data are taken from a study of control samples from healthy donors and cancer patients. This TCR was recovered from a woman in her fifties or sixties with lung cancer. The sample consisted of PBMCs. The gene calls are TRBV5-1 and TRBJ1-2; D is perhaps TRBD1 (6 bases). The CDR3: CASSLAARGNYGYTF. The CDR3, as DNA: TGCGCCAGCAGCTTGGCGGCCAGGGGCAACTATGGCTACACCTTC.